The source of this T cell receptor (beta chain) is a study of Graves' ophthalmopathy and Graves' hyperthyroidism. Study information: If no ophthalmopathy appeared within 18 months of follow-up, hyperthyroidism was termed stable. Notes on the study in general: Sensitivity reached 85% to 90% and specificity 81.08% for a 13-signature model separating ophthalmopathy from stable hyperthyroidism.

Scientists amplified the TCR beta CDR3 regions from RNA transcripts. First-round RT-PCR with HTBI primers preceded a second-round multiplex PCR. TCRdb reprocessed the multiplex PCR reads via MiXCR and lists one record per CDR3 protein. This table has over a million distinct CDR3 sequences, about 40% appearing once. Per germline, CDR1 MNHNY and CDR2 SVGAGI (reference sequence). V was cut by 6 bases and J by 5 bases, with 19 bases left in between. CDR3 length: 15 residues. This clonotype has only a few counts. The antigen is not known. Aged 18 to 65, hyperthyroidism patients had been newly diagnosed, with under 2 months' duration.

The source is an adult man with Graves' hyperthyroidism. The V call is TRBV6-6, the J call TRBJ1-1; maybe TRBD1 (6 bases). Input material: peripheral blood or thyroid tissue (not recorded which). The CDR3: CASSYIGGGETEAFF. In nucleotides, the CDR3 is TGTGCCAGCAGCTACATCGGGGGCGGAGAGACTGAAGCTTTCTTT.